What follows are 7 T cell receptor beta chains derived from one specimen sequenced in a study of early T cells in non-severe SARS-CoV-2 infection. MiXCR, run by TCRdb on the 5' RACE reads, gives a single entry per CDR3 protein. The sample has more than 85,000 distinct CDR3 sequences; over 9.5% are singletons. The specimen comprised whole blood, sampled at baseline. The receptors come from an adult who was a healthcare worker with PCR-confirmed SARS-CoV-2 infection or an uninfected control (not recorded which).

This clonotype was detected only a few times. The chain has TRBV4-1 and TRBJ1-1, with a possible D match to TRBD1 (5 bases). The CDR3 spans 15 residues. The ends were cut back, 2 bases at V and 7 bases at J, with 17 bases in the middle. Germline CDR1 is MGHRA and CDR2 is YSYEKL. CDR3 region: CASSQPTAGRREAFF. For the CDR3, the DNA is TGCGCCAGCAGCCAACCGACGGCGGGACGGCGTGAAGCTTTCTTT.

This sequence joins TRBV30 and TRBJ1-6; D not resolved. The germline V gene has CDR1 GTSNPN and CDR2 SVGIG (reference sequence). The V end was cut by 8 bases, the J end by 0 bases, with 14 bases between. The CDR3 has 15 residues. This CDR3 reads CARKDASSYNSPLHF. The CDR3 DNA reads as TGTGCCCGTAAGGACGCGAGCTCCTATAATTCACCCCTCCACTTT.

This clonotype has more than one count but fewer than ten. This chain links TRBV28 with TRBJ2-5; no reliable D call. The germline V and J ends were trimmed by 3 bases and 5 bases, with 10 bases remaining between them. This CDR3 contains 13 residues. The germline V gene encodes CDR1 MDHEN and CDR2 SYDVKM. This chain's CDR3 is CASSLDLEETQYF. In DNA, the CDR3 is TGTGCCAGCAGTTTGGACCTGGAGGAGACCCAGTACTTC.

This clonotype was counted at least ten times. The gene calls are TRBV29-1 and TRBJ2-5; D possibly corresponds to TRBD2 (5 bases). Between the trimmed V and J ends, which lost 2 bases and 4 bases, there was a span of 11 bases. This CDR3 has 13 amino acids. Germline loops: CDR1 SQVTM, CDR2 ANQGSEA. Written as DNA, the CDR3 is TGCAGCGTTGAATGGGTGGGGAGAGAGACCCAGTACTTC. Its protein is CSVEWVGRETQYF. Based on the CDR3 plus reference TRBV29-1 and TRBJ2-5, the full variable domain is SAVISQKPSRDICQRGTSLTIQCQVDSQVTMMFWYRQQPGQSLTLIATANQGSEATYESGFVIDKFPISRPNLTFSTLTVSNMSPEDSSIYLCSVEWVGRETQYFGPGTRLLVL.

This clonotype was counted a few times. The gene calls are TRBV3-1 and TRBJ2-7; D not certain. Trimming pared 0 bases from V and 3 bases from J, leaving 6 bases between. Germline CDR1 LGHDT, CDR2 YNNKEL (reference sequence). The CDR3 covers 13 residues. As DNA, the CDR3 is TGTGCCAGCAGCCAAGACTTGTTCTACGAGCAGTACTTC. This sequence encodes CASSQDLFYEQYF.

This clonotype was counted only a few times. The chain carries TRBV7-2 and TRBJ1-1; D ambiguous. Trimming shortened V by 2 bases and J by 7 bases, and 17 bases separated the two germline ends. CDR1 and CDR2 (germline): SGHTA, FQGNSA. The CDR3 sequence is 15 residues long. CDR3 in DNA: TGTGCCAGCAGCTTAATATCTGCACTGATCAGTGAAGCTTTCTTT. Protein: CASSLISALISEAFF.

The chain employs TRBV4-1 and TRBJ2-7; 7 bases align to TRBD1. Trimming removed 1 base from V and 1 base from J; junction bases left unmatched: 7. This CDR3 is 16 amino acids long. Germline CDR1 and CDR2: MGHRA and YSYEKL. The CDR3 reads CASSQGQGRGSYEQYF. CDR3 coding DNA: TGCGCCAGCAGCCAAGGACAGGGCAGGGGGTCCTACGAGCAGTACTTC.